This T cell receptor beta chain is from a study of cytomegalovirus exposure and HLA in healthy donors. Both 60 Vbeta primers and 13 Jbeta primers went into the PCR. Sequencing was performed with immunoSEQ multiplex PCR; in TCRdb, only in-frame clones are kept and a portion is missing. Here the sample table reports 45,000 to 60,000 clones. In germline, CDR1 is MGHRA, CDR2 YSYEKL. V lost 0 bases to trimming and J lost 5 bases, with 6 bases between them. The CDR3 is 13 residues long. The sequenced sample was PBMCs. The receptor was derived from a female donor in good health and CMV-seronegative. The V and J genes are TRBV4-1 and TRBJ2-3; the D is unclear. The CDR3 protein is CASSQEEEDTQYF. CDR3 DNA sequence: TGCGCCAGCAGCCAAGAAGAGGAAGATACGCAGTATTTT.